This note documents a single TCR beta chain sequence. The sample originates from a study of control samples from healthy donors and cancer patients. The CDR3 totals 13 residues. Trimming took off 6 bases at V and 4 bases at J, with 12 bases between the two ends. The germline CDR1 and CDR2 sequences are MGHDK and SYGVNS. The table came from immunoSEQ multiplex PCR; TCRdb's copy has only in-frame clones and leaves some out. Of roughly 32,000 clones listed, 86% are singletons. The sequence came from a woman aged 40 to 50 with lung cancer. This sequence joins TRBV25-1 and TRBJ1-1, with a tentative D call TRBD1 (6 bases). Sequencing was done on a sample of PBMCs. In DNA, the CDR3 is TGTGCCAGCAGCCCCAGGGGCGTCACTGAAGCTTTCTTT. It specifies CASSPRGVTEAFF. Looking up the rest from reference TRBV25-1 and TRBJ1-1 gives the full variable domain: EADIYQTPRYLVIGTGKKITLECSQTMGHDKMYWYQQDPGMELHLIHYSYGVNSTEKGDLSSESTVSRIRTEHFPLTLESARPSHTSQYLCASSPRGVTEAFFGQGTRLTVV.